The present entry profiles one T cell receptor beta chain with its context. Original handling: Amplification with reference gene primers provided the estimates of nucleated cell counts. Assay: immunoSEQ multiplex PCR; the TCRdb copy retains only in-frame clones and omits some. V and J calls and clone size are given by that table; D and trimming were obtained from the DNA. The profile shows about 260,000 clones, about 82% of them singletons. This sample was included in a study of blood T cell repertoires in COVID-19. Study context: Material from acute and convalescent COVID-19 was sourced from the United States, Italy and Spain.

Germline loops: CDR1 LNHNV, CDR2 YYDKDF (reference sequence). This CDR3 contains 16 residues. The ends lost 4 bases at V and 1 base at J; junction bases unmatched: 4. Clinical history as reported by participants underpinned cohort assignment. The sample was PBMCs or T cells enriched from blood (not recorded which). This TCR was recovered from a woman aged 45-60 years who had recovered from COVID-19. This chain connects TRBV15 to TRBJ2-2, with TRBD2 identical over 9 bases. In DNA, the CDR3 is TGTGCCACCAGCAATAGCGGGAGCGAGAACACCGGGGAGCTGTTTTTT. The encoded protein is CATSNSGSENTGELFF.